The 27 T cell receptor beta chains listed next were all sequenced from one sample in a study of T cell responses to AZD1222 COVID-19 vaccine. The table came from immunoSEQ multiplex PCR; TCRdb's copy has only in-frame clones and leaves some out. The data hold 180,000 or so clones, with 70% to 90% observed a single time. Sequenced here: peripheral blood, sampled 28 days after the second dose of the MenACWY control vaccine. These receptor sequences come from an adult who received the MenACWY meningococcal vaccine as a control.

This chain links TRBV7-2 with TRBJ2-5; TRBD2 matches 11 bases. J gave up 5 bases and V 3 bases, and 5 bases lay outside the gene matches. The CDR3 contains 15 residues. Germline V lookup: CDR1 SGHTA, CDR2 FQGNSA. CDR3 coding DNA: TGTGCCAGCAGCTTCGTAGCGGGAGGGAGGGAGACCCAGTACTTC. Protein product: CASSFVAGGRETQYF.

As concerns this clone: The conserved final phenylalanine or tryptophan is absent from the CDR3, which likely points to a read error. In DNA, the CDR3 is TGTGCCAGCAGTTACAGTAAGGATTCACCCCTCCACTCT. It translates to CASSYSKDSPLHS. The V gene is TRBV6-2 or TRBV6-3, the J gene TRBJ1-6, with unresolved D. CDR3 size: 13 residues. The germline V gene has CDR1 MNHEY and CDR2 SVGEGT. Trimming removed 2 bases at V and 8 bases at J, with 7 bases between.

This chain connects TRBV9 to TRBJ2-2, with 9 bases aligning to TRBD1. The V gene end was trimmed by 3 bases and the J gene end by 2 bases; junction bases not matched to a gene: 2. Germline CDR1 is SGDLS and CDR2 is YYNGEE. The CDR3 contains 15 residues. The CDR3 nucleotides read TGTGCCAGCAGCGAGGGACAGGGTAACACCGGGGAGCTGTTTTTT. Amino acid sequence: CASSEGQGNTGELFF. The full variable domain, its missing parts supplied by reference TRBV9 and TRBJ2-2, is DSGVTQTPKHLITATGQRVTLRCSPRSGDLSVYWYQQSLDQGLQFLIQYYNGEERAKGNILERFSAQQFPDLHSELNLSSLELGDSALYFCASSEGQGNTGELFFGEGSRLTVL.

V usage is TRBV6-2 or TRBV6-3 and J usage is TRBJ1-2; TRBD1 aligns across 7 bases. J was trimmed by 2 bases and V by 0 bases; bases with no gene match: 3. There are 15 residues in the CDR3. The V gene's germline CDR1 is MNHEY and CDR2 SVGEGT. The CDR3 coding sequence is TGTGCCAGCAGTTACTCTCCGGGACAGAACTATGGCTACACCTTC. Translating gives CASSYSPGQNYGYTF.

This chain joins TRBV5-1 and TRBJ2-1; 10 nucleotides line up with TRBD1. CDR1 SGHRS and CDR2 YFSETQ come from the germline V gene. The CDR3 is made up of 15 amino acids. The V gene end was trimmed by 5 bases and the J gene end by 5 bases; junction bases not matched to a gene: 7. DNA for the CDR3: TGCGCCAGCAGTACGACCGGGACAGGGGACAATGAGCAGTTCTTC. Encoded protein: CASSTTGTGDNEQFF.

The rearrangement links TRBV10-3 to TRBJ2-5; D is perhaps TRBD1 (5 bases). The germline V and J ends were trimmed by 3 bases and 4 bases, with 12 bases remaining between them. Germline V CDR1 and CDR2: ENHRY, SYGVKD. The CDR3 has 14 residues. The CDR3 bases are TGTGCCATCAGTGATGGTGGGGCCCGAGAGACCCAGTACTTC. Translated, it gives CAISDGGARETQYF.

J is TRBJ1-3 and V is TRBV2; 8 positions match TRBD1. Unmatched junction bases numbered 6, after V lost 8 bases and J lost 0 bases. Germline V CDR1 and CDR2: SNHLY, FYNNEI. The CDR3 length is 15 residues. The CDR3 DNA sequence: TGTGCCAGCGGCAGGGGGCTCAGCTCTGGAAACACCATATATTTT. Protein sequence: CASGRGLSSGNTIYF.

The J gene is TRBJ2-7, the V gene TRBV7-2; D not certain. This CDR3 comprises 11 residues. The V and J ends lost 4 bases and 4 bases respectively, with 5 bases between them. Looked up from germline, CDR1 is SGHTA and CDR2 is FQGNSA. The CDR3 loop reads CASSYTYEQYF. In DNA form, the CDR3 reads TGTGCCAGCAGCTATACTTACGAGCAGTACTTC.

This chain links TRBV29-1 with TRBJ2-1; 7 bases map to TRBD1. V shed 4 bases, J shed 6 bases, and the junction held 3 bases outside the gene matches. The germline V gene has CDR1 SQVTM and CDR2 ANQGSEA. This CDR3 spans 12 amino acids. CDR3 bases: TGCAGCGTTGTGGGACAGCTCAATGAGCAGTTCTTC. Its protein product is CSVVGQLNEQFF.

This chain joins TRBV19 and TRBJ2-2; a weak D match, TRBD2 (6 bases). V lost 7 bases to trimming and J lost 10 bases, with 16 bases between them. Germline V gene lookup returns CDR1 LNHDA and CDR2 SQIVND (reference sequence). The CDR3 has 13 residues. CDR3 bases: TGTGCCAGTAAATTCAGGGAGGATATGGAGCTGTTTTTT. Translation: CASKFREDMELFF.

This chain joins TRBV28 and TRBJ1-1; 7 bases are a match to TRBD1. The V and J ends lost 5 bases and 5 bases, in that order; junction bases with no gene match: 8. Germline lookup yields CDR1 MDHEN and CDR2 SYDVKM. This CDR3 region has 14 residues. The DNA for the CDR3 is TGTGCCAGCAGTATTACAGGGGAAGTGACTGAAGCTTTCTTT. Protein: CASSITGEVTEAFF.

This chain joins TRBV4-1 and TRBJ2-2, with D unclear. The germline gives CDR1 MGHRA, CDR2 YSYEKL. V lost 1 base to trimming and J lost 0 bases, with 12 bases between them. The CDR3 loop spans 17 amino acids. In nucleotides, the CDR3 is TGCGCCAGCAGCCAAGTCAAAATTACCACGAACACCGGGGAGCTGTTTTTT. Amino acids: CASSQVKITTNTGELFF.

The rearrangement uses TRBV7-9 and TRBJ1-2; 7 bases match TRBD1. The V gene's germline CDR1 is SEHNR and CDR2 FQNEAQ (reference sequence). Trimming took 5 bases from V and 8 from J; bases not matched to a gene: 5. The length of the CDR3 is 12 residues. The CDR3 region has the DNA TGTGCCAGCAGCAGACAGGGAAACGGCTACACCTTC. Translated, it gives CASSRQGNGYTF.

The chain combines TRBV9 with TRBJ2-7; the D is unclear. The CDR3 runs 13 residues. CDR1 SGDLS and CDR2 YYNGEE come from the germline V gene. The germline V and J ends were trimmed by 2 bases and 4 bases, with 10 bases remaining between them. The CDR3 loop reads CASSVQERYEQYF. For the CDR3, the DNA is TGTGCCAGCAGCGTTCAGGAGAGGTACGAGCAGTACTTC.

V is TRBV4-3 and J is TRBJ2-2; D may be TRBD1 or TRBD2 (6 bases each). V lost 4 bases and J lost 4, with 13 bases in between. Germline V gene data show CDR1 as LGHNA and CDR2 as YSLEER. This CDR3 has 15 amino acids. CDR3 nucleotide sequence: TGCGCCAGCAGCCGGGGGGCGCTGAGCACCGGGGAGCTGTTTTTT. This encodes CASSRGALSTGELFF.

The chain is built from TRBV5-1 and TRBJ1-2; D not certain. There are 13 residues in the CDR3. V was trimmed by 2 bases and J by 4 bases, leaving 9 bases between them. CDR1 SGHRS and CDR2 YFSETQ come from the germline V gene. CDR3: CASSFSDIYGYTF. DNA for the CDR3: TGCGCCAGCAGCTTCTCGGATATCTATGGCTACACCTTC.

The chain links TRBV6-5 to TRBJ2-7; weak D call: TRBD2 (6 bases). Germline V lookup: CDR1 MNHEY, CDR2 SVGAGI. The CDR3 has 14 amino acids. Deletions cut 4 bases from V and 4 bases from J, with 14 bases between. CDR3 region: CASSSPGAGYEQYF. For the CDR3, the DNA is TGTGCCAGCAGTTCCCCCGGGGCGGGATACGAGCAGTACTTC.

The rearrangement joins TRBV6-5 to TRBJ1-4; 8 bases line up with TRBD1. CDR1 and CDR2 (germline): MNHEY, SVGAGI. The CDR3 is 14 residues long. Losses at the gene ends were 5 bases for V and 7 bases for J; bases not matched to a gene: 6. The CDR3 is CASSPGQGGEKLFF. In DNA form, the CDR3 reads TGTGCCAGCAGTCCCGGACAGGGCGGTGAAAAACTGTTTTTT.

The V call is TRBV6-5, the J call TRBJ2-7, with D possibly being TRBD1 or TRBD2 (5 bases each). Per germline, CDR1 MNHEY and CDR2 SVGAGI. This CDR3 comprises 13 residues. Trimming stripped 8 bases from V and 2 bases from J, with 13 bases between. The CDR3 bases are TGTGCCAGCCCAGGGACCCAGGCCTACGAGCAGTACTTC. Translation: CASPGTQAYEQYF.

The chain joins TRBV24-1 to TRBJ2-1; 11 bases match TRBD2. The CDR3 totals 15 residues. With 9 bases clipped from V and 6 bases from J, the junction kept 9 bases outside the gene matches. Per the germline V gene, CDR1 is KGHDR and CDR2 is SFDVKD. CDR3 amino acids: CATFKRTSGFNEQFF. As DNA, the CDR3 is TGTGCCACCTTCAAAAGGACTAGCGGGTTCAATGAGCAGTTCTTC.

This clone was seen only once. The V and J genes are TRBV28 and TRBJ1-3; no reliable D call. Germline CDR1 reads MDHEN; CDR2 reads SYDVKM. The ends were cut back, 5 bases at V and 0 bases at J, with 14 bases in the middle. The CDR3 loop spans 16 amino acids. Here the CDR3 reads CASSPPGIVSGNTIYF. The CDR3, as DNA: TGTGCCAGCAGTCCCCCAGGAATAGTCTCTGGAAACACCATATATTTT.

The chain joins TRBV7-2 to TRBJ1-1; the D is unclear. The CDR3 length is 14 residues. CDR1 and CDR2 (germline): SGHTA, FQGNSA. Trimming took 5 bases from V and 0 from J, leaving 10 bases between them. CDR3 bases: TGTGCCAGCAGCCCTTGGGCGGTGAACACTGAAGCTTTCTTT. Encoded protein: CASSPWAVNTEAFF.

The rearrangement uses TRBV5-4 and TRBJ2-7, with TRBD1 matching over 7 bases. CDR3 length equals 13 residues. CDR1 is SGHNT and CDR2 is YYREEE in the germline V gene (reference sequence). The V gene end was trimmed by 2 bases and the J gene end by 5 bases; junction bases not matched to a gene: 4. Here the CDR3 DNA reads TGTGCCAGCAGCTTTTACAGGGGCCACGAGCAGTACTTC. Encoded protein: CASSFYRGHEQYF.

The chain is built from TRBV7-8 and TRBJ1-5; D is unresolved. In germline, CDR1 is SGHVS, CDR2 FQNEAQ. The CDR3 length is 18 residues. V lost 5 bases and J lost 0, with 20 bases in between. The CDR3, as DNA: TGTGCCAGCAGCCCGATCCTGACGGGAGGTTATAGCAATCAGCCCCAGCATTTT. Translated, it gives CASSPILTGGYSNQPQHF. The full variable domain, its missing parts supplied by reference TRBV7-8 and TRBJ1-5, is GAGVSQSPRYKVAKRGQDVALRCDPISGHVSLFWYQQALGQGPEFLTYFQNEAQLDKSGLPSDRFFAERPEGSVSTLKIQRTQQEDSAVYLCASSPILTGGYSNQPQHFGDGTRLSIL.

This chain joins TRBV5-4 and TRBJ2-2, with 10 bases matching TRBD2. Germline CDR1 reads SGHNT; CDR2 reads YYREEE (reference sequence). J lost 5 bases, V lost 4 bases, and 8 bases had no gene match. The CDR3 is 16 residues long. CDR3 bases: TGTGCCAGCAGCCCGGAGGTAGCGGGAGGTACCGGGGAGCTGTTTTTT. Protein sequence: CASSPEVAGGTGELFF.

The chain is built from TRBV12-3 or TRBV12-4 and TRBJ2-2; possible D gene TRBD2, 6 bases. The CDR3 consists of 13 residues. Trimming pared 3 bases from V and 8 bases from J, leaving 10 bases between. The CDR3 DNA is TGTGCCAGCAGTTTTTCTGGAGGGGGGGAGCTGTTTTTT. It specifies CASSFSGGGELFF.

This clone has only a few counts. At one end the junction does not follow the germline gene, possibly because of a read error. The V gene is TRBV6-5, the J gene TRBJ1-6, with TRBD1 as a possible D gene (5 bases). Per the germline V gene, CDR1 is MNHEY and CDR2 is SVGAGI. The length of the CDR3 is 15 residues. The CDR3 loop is CTTRGGSSYNSPLHF. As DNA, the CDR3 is TGCACAACGCGGGGGGGGAGCTCCTATAATTCACCCCTCCACTTT.